These T cell receptor beta chains were read from a single sample in a study of blood T cell repertoires in COVID-19. Using immunoSEQ multiplex PCR, the repertoire was profiled, and TCRdb retains in-frame clones only, with some absent. The data contain some 220,000 clones, roughly 85% of them singletons. The source material was peripheral blood. The receptors come from an older woman with COVID-19, enrolled during active disease. Both conserved end residues are part of each CDR3. The D gene is left open where the match is weak. The size of a clone is reported for some rows only, either as once, few or many, or as a class for expanded clones.

clone_size	v_call	j_call	d_call	cdr3_nt	cdr3_aa
NA	TRBV6-2/TRBV6-3	TRBJ1-1	TRBD1	TGTGCCAGCAGTTACCCGGCAGGGGGTGCTGAAGCTTTCTTT	CASSYPAGGAEAFF
NA	TRBV24-1	TRBJ1-2	TRBD1	TGTGCCACCAGTGATTGGGGACAGGGAGGCGGCTACACCTTC	CATSDWGQGGGYTF
NA	TRBV2	TRBJ1-2	NA	TGTGCCAGCAGTGAAGGGTTGCAGGGAATAGCCTTC	CASSEGLQGIAF
NA	TRBV29-1	TRBJ1-1	NA	TGCAGCGTTGAGCCTGCCGCTGAGGCTACTGAAGCTTTCTTT	CSVEPAAEATEAFF
once	TRBV21-1	TRBJ1-1	NA	TGTGCCAGCATGGACCCCGACGGCAGGGTTATGAACACTGAAGCTTTCTTT	CASMDPDGRVMNTEAFF
few	TRBV20-1	TRBJ1-2	NA	TGCAGTGCTAGTTCTCCGACAGGCTCTAAAGCTAACTATGGCTACACCTTC	CSASSPTGSKANYGYTF
NA	TRBV7-3	TRBJ1-1	TRBD1	TGTGCCAGCAGCTCGGGACAGCGTATGAACACTGAAGCTTTCTTT	CASSSGQRMNTEAFF
NA	TRBV11-3	TRBJ1-4	NA	TGTGCCAGCAGCTTAGATGGGCAGGTGGGCGAAAAACTGTTTTTT	CASSLDGQVGEKLFF
NA	TRBV5-4	TRBJ1-2	NA	TGTGCCAGCAGCCAAGACAGATATGGCTACACCTTC	CASSQDRYGYTF
NA	TRBV19	TRBJ2-5	NA	TGTGCCAGTAGTATAGGAGGCGAGCTTTACCAAGAGACCCAGTACTTC	CASSIGGELYQETQYF
once	TRBV2	TRBJ1-1	TRBD1	TGTGCCAGCAGCCTGGACAGGGTGGCTGAAGCTTTCTTT	CASSLDRVAEAFF
NA	TRBV29-1	TRBJ1-2	TRBD1	TGCAGCGTTGAAGTGGGGACAGGGGTGGGCTACACCTTC	CSVEVGTGVGYTF
NA	TRBV12-3/TRBV12-4	TRBJ1-2	NA	TGTGCCAGCAGCCCGGGGGGGCGAGGCTACACCTTC	CASSPGGRGYTF
NA	TRBV10-3	TRBJ1-2	TRBD1	TGTGCCATCGGGACAGCCTCTAACTATGGCTACACCTTC	CAIGTASNYGYTF
NA	TRBV29-1	TRBJ1-2	NA	TGCAGCGTTGGTTCCTCGTACAGGGCAAACTATGGCTACACCTTC	CSVGSSYRANYGYTF
NA	TRBV5-4	TRBJ2-1	NA	TGTGCCAGCAGCTTGGAGCCTGGGACAAGGGTCAATGAGCAGTTCTTC	CASSLEPGTRVNEQFF
NA	TRBV5-6	TRBJ2-5	NA	TGTGCCAGCAGTTCGACCGGAGGGTATGAAGAGACCCAGTACTTC	CASSSTGGYEETQYF
NA	TRBV7-2	TRBJ2-7	TRBD1	TGTGCCAGCAGCTTGGGACAGGGGTTCTACGAGCAGTACTTC	CASSLGQGFYEQYF
NA	TRBV6-5	TRBJ1-2	NA	TGTGCCAGCAGTTACCAAGGGAGCTATGGCTACACCTTC	CASSYQGSYGYTF
NA	TRBV5-6	TRBJ1-6	TRBD1	TGTGCCAGCAGCTTGGCACAGGGGATGGATAATTCACCCCTCCACTTT	CASSLAQGMDNSPLHF
NA	TRBV7-2	TRBJ2-7	TRBD2	TGTGCCAGCAGCGTGACTAGCGGGAGTGATAATATTGAGCAGTACTTC	CASSVTSGSDNIEQYF
NA	TRBV5-1	TRBJ2-1	TRBD2	TGCGCCAGCAGCCCGGGACTAGCGGACTCCTACAATGAGCAGTTCTTC	CASSPGLADSYNEQFF
NA	TRBV2	TRBJ1-6	NA	TGTGCCAGCAAGCTGGAATATCGACAGAACTATAATTCACCCCTCCACTTT	CASKLEYRQNYNSPLHF
NA	TRBV5-6	TRBJ1-2	NA	TGTGCCAGCAGTTTGGACAGCAGGAATGGCTACACCTTC	CASSLDSRNGYTF
NA	TRBV7-2	TRBJ1-2	TRBD1	TGTGCCAGCAGCTTGACACCCGGGACAGATACTGGCTACACCTTC	CASSLTPGTDTGYTF
few	TRBV19	TRBJ1-2	TRBD1	TGTGCCAGTAGTATATTAGGACAGGGGATGGACTACACCTTC	CASSILGQGMDYTF
NA	TRBV5-1	TRBJ1-1	NA	TGCGCCAGCAGCTACCAGGGGTCCACTGAAGCTTTCTTT	CASSYQGSTEAFF
NA	TRBV6-6	TRBJ2-7	NA	TGTGCCAGCAGTTCCACCCGGACTGTATCCTACGAGCAGTACTTC	CASSSTRTVSYEQYF
many	TRBV7-8	TRBJ1-5	NA	TGTGCCAGCAGCTCGCGAATTAACAGGGACGTTGGCAATCAGCCCCAGCATTTT	CASSSRINRDVGNQPQHF
NA	TRBV25-1	TRBJ2-4	NA	TGTGCCAGCAGTGGGAGGGACGTGGATTTAGCCAAAAACATTCAGTACTTC	CASSGRDVDLAKNIQYF
NA	TRBV30	TRBJ1-1	NA	TGTGCCTGGAGTGGGCCCGGGTCGGGCACTGAAGCTTTCTTT	CAWSGPGSGTEAFF
NA	TRBV7-2	TRBJ1-2	NA	TGTGCCAGCAGCTTAGGGTCCGGGGTAGGTGGGCCGCAGGGCTACACCTTC	CASSLGSGVGGPQGYTF
NA	TRBV18	TRBJ1-1	TRBD1	TGTGCCAGCTCACGAACAGGGGACCCTGAAGCTTTCTTT	CASSRTGDPEAFF
NA	TRBV19	TRBJ1-2	NA	TGTGCCAGTAGAACCCCAAAAGTAGCTAACTATGGCTACACCTTC	CASRTPKVANYGYTF
NA	TRBV21-1	TRBJ2-1	NA	TGTGCCAGCAGCGCTACCGGCGGGGGCCACCCCCTCAATGAGCAGTTCTTC	CASSATGGGHPLNEQFF
NA	TRBV7-3	TRBJ2-5	TRBD1	TGTGCCAGCAGCAAAGGGACAGCCAGGACCCAGTACTTC	CASSKGTARTQYF
NA	TRBV6-6	TRBJ1-1	NA	TGTGCCAGCAGTCTCCTCCACACTTCAACAGACGCCACTGAAGCTTTCTTT	CASSLLHTSTDATEAFF
NA	TRBV15	TRBJ1-1	TRBD1	TGTGCCACCAGCGGGACAGTTATAAATGAAGCTTTCTTT	CATSGTVINEAFF
NA	TRBV3-1/TRBV3-2	TRBJ1-5	TRBD1	TGTGCCAGCAGCTCCTGGACAGGGGGTCAGCCCCAGCATTTT	CASSSWTGGQPQHF
NA	TRBV18	TRBJ2-5	NA	TGTGCCAGCTCACCACAGGTGGAGGGGGAGACCCAGTACTTC	CASSPQVEGETQYF
once	TRBV14	TRBJ1-6	NA	TGTGCCAGCAGCCAAGAGGGTCAGGAAAATTCACCCCTCCACTTT	CASSQEGQENSPLHF
NA	TRBV27	TRBJ1-1	NA	TGTGCCAGCAGTAGAATGGGACAGAACACTGAAGCTTTCTTT	CASSRMGQNTEAFF
NA	TRBV6-2/TRBV6-3	TRBJ2-1	TRBD2	TGTGCCAGCAGTCCCCGGGACTATACCTACAATGAGCAGTTCTTC	CASSPRDYTYNEQFF
NA	TRBV5-1	TRBJ1-6	TRBD1	TGCGCCAGCAGCTTGGGGCTGACAGGGGGCAATTCACCCCTCCACTTT	CASSLGLTGGNSPLHF
NA	TRBV11-2	TRBJ1-1	NA	TGTGCCAGCAGACAGACCGTGGGCACTGAAGCTTTCTTT	CASRQTVGTEAFF
NA	TRBV29-1	TRBJ2-1	TRBD2	TGCAGCGTCGAAAGTGCGGGAGATGAGCAGTTCTTC	CSVESAGDEQFF
NA	TRBV12-3/TRBV12-4	TRBJ2-3	NA	TGTGCCAGCAGTTTTGTGGAGGATACGCAGTATTTT	CASSFVEDTQYF
once	TRBV12-5	TRBJ2-7	TRBD1	TGTGCTAGTGGTTTGGTTAGGACAGGGATGGAGATTTGGGGTGACGAGCAGTACTTC	CASGLVRTGMEIWGDEQYF
NA	TRBV5-1	TRBJ1-4	NA	TGCGCCAGCTCCGCCGGAGGTTACGGGCGTGATGAAAAACTGTTTTTT	CASSAGGYGRDEKLFF
NA	TRBV5-1	TRBJ1-4	TRBD1	TGCGCCAGCAGCCAAACAGGGGGGGTCGCTAATGAAAAACTGTTTTTT	CASSQTGGVANEKLFF
NA	TRBV7-9	TRBJ2-2	NA	TGTGCCAGCACCCCTTTCGGGGAGCTGTTTTTT	CASTPFGELFF
NA	TRBV19	TRBJ2-6	NA	TGTGCCAGTAGTATAGGGGGGGGCGCTGGGGCCAACGTCCTGACTTTC	CASSIGGGAGANVLTF
NA	TRBV4-2	TRBJ1-2	TRBD1	TGTGCCAGCAGCCAAGATCAGGGGACAGGGTACGGCTACACCTTC	CASSQDQGTGYGYTF
NA	TRBV10-1	TRBJ1-3	NA	TGCGCCAGCAGAAGGGGTAGAGCCCGAAACACCATATATTTT	CASRRGRARNTIYF
NA	TRBV9	TRBJ2-3	NA	TGTGCCAGCAGCGCGGGAGATACGCAGTATTTT	CASSAGDTQYF
NA	TRBV7-9	TRBJ2-7	TRBD1	TGTGCCAGCAGCCACGACAGGGGAGAGCAGTACTTC	CASSHDRGEQYF
NA	TRBV3-1/TRBV3-2	TRBJ1-6	NA	TGTGCCAGCAGCCACGGGACTGGAAATTCACCCCTCCACTTT	CASSHGTGNSPLHF
NA	TRBV30	TRBJ1-3	NA	TGTGCCTGGAGTCGGGGGGGGTTTTCTGGAAACACCATATATTTT	CAWSRGGFSGNTIYF